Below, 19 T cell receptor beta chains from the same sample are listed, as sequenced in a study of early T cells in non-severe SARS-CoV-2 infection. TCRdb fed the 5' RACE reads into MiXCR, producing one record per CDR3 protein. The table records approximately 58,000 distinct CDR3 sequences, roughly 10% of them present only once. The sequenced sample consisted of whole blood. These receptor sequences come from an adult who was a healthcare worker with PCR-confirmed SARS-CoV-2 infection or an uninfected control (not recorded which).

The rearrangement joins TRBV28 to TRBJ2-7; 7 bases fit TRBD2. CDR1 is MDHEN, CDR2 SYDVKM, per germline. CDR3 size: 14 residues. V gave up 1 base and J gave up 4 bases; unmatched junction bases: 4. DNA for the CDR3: TGTGCCAGCAGTTTATATTACGGGGGGTACGAGCAGTACTTC. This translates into CASSLYYGGYEQYF.

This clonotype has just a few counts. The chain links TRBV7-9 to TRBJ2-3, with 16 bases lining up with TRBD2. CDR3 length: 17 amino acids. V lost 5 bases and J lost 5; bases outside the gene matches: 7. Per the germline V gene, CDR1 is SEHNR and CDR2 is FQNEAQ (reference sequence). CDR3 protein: CASSQGTSGRARDTQYF. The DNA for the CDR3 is TGTGCCAGCAGCCAAGGGACTAGCGGGAGGGCGCGAGATACGCAGTATTTT.

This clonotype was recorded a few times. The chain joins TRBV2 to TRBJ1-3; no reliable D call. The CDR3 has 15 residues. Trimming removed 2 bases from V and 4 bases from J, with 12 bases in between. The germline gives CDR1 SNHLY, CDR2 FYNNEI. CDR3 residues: CASSETSVGGNTIYF. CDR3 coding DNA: TGTGCCAGCAGTGAAACATCAGTTGGGGGAAACACCATATATTTT.

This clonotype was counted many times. The CDR3 nucleotides read TGTGCCAGCAGCTCAGGGTTCGAGCAGTACTTC. Protein product: CASSSGFEQYF. This chain links TRBV7-9 with TRBJ2-7, with D possibly being TRBD1 (5 bases). Germline loops: CDR1 SEHNR, CDR2 FQNEAQ (reference sequence). CDR3 size: 11 residues. Trimming shortened V by 4 bases and J by 6 bases, and 7 bases separated the two germline ends.

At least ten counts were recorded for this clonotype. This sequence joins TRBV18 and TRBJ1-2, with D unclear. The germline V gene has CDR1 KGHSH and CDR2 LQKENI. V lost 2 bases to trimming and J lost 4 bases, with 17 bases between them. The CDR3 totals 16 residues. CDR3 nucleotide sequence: TGTGCCAGCTCACCAACCGACGTGGCAAGGCCCTATGGCTACACCTTC. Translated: CASSPTDVARPYGYTF.

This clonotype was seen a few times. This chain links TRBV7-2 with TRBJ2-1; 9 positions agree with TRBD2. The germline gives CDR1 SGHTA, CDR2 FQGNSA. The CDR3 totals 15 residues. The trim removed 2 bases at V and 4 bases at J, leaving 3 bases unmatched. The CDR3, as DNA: TGTGCCAGCAGCTTAAGTACTAGCGGGTACAATGAGCAGTTCTTC. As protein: CASSLSTSGYNEQFF. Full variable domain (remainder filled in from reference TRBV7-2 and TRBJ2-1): GAGVSQSPSNKVTEKGKDVELRCDPISGHTALYWYRQSLGQGLEFLIYFQGNSAPDKSGLPSDRFSAERTGGSVSTLTIQRTQQEDSAVYLCASSLSTSGYNEQFFGPGTRLTVL.

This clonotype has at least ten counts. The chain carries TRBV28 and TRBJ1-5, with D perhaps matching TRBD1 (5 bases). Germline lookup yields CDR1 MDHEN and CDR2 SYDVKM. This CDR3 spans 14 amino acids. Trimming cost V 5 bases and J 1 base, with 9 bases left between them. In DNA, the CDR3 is TGTGCCAGCAGTGGGACCTCGAGCAATCAGCCCCAGCATTTT. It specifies CASSGTSSNQPQHF.

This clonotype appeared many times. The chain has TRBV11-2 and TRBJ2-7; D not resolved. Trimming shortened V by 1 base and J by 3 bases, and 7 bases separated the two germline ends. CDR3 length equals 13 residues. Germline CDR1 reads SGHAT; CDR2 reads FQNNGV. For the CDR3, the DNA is TGTGCCAGCAGCTTAGTCGTGGGCTACGAGCAGTACTTC. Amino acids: CASSLVVGYEQYF.

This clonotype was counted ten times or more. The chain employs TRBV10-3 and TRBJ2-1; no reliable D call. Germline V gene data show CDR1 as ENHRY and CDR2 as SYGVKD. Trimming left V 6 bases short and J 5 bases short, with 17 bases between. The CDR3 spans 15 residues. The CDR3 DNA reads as TGTGCCATCAGGGTTCAAGGAGACAACAACAATGAGCAGTTCTTC. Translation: CAIRVQGDNNNEQFF.

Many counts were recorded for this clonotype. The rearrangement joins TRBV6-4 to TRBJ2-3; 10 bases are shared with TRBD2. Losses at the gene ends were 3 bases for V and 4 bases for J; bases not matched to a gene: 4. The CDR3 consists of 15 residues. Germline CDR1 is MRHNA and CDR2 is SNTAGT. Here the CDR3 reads CASSESAGGPDTQYF. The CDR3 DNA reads TGTGCCAGCAGTGAATCAGCGGGGGGGCCAGATACGCAGTATTTT.

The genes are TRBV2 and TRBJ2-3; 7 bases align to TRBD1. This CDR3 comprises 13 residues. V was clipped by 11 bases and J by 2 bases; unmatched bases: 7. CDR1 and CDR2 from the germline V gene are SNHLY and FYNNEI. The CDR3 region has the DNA TGTGCCGGGTCGGGACAGACCACAGATACGCAGTATTTT. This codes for CAGSGQTTDTQYF.

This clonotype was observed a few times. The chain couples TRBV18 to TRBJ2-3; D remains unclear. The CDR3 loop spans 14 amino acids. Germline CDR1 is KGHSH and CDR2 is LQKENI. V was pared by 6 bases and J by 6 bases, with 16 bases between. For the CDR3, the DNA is TGTGCCAGCTCTCCCCAGGTTGGGTATGATACGCAGTATTTT. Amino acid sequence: CASSPQVGYDTQYF.

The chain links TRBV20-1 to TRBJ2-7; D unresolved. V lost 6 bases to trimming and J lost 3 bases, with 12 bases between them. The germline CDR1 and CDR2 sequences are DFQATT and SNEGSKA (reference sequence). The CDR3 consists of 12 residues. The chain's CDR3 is CSARPADYEQYF. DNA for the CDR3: TGCAGTGCGCGGCCAGCCGACTACGAGCAGTACTTC.

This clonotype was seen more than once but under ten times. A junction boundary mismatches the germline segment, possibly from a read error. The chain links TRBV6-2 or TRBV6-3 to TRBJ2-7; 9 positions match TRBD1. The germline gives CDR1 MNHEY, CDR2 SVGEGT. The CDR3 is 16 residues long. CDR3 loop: CASISEGRGQGAGKNF. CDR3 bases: TGTGCCAGCATCTCCGAAGGTAGGGGACAGGGTGCAGGGAAGAACTTC.

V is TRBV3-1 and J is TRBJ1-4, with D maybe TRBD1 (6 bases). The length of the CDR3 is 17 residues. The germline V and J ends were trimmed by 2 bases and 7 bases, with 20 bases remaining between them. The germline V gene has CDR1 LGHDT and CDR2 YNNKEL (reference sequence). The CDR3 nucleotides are TGTGCCAGCAGCCAAAAAGATCATCAGGGGATCGGTGAAAAACTGTTTTTT. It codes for CASSQKDHQGIGEKLFF.

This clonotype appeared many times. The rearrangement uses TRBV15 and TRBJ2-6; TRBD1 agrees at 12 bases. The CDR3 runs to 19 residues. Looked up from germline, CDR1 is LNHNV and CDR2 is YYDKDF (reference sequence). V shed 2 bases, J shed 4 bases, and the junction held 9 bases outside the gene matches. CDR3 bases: TGTGCCACCAGCAGATCGCCGGGACAGGGGGCTTCAGGGGCCAACGTCCTGACTTTC. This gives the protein CATSRSPGQGASGANVLTF.

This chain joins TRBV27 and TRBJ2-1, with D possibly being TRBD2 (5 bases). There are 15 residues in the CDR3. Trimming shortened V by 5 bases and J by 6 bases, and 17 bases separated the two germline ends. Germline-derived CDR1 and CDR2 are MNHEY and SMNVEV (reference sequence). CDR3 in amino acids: CASSPTTVRRNEQFF. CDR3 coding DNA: TGTGCCAGCAGTCCGACTACCGTTCGACGCAATGAGCAGTTCTTC.

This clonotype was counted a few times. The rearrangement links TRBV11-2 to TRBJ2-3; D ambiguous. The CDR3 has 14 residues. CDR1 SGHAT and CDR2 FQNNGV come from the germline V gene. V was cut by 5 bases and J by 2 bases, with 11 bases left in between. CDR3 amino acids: CASSRPIPTDTQYF. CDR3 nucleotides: TGTGCCAGCAGCCGCCCCATCCCCACAGATACGCAGTATTTT. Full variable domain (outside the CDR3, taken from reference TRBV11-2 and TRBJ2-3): EAGVAQSPRYKIIEKRQSVAFWCNPISGHATLYWYQQILGQGPKLLIQFQNNGVVDDSQLPKDRFSAERLKGVDSTLKIQPAKLEDSAVYLCASSRPIPTDTQYFGPGTRLTVL.

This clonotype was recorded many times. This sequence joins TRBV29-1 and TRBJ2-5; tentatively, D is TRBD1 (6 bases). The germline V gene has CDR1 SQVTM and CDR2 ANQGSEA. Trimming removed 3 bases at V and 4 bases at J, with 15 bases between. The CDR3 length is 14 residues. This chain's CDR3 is CSVDVQGPGETQYF. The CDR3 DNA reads TGCAGCGTTGACGTTCAGGGGCCGGGAGAGACCCAGTACTTC.